Shown below are 17 T cell receptor beta chains from a single sample sequenced in a study of blood T cell repertoires in COVID-19. Generated by immunoSEQ multiplex PCR, the TCRdb table keeps only in-frame clones and is missing some. The table lists 250,000 to 300,000 clones, 80% to 90% of them singletons. Source material: PBMCs or T cells enriched from blood (not recorded which). The receptor source for this set is a woman in her 50s who had recovered from COVID-19.

The V and J genes are TRBV28 and TRBJ1-5, with TRBD1 matching over 9 bases. Germline V lookup: CDR1 MDHEN, CDR2 SYDVKM. Trimming cost V 3 bases and J 9 bases; bases outside gene matches: 6. This CDR3 contains 14 residues. The CDR3 coding sequence is TGTGCCAGCAGTTTGGGACAGGGTCAAATGCCCCAGCATTTT. Protein product: CASSLGQGQMPQHF.

The V call is TRBV25-1, the J call TRBJ2-2; TRBD1 might be the D (6 bases). Germline V gives CDR1 MGHDK, CDR2 SYGVNS. The germline V and J ends were trimmed by 5 bases and 6 bases, with 16 bases remaining between them. This CDR3 has 15 residues. The chain's CDR3 is CASSLVGGRAGELFF. As DNA, the CDR3 is TGTGCCAGCAGTCTCGTAGGGGGTAGGGCCGGGGAGCTGTTTTTT.

V gene TRBV11-1 combines with J gene TRBJ1-5; D is possibly TRBD1 (6 bases). Germline assignment: CDR1 SGHAT and CDR2 FQDESV (reference sequence). The CDR3 contains 15 residues. V lost 1 base and J 1 base, leaving 8 bases between the germline ends. The CDR3 sequence is CASSLEGGSNQPQHF. The DNA of the CDR3 is TGTGCCAGCAGCTTAGAGGGGGGGAGCAATCAGCCCCAGCATTTT.

The CDR3 nucleotides read TGTGCCAGCAGCCACGGGACAGCGACCATGGCCCAGTACTTC. It codes for CASSHGTATMAQYF. V and J are TRBV11-2 and TRBJ2-5, with 7 bases lining up with TRBD1. The CDR3 contains 14 residues. Germline CDR1 is SGHAT and CDR2 is FQNNGV. V lost 5 bases to trimming and J lost 9 bases; unmatched junction nucleotides: 12.

This clone was seen only once. J is TRBJ2-7 and V is TRBV19; D not resolved. The V gene lost 5 bases and the J gene lost 1 base, with 12 bases spanning the gap. The CDR3 is 14 residues long. Looked up from germline, CDR1 is LNHDA and CDR2 is SQIVND (reference sequence). CDR3 nucleotides: TGTGCCAGTAGTCCGCGCGCCCTTTCCTACGAGCAGTACTTC. Protein product: CASSPRALSYEQYF.

This chain connects TRBV4-2 to TRBJ2-1, with 8 bases identical to TRBD2. Germline CDR1 is LGHNA and CDR2 is YNFKEQ. J gave up 3 bases and V 2 bases, and 6 bases lay outside the gene matches. This CDR3 comprises 16 residues. For the CDR3, the DNA is TGTGCCAGCAGCCAAAGGTGGCTAGCGGGCTACAATGAGCAGTTCTTC. Its translation: CASSQRWLAGYNEQFF.

The rearrangement links TRBV7-9 to TRBJ1-3; D unresolved. The length of the CDR3 is 15 residues. Germline V gene data show CDR1 as SEHNR and CDR2 as FQNEAQ (reference sequence). The V gene lost 2 bases and the J gene lost 0 bases, with 8 bases spanning the gap. The CDR3 region is CASSLWRDSGNTIYF. CDR3 bases: TGTGCCAGCAGCTTATGGCGGGACTCTGGAAACACCATATATTTT. The whole variable domain, remainder taken from reference TRBV7-9 and TRBJ1-3, is DTGVSQNPRHKITKRGQNVTFRCDPISEHNRLYWYRQTLGQGPEFLTYFQNEAQLEKSRLLSDRFSAERPKGSFSTLEIQRTEQGDSAMYLCASSLWRDSGNTIYFGEGSWLTVV.

This CDR3 is CATSDDRGQLSSYNEQFF. In DNA, the CDR3 is TGTGCCACCAGTGATGACAGGGGGCAGCTTAGCTCCTACAATGAGCAGTTCTTC. The chain links TRBV24-1 to TRBJ2-1; 10 bases fit TRBD1. The CDR3 is 18 residues long. Trimming at V came to 3 bases and at J to 0 bases, leaving 7 bases not matched to a gene. Germline assignment: CDR1 KGHDR and CDR2 SFDVKD.

The chain joins TRBV30 to TRBJ1-2; 12 bases are a match to TRBD1. Germline V gene sequence: CDR1 GTSNPN, CDR2 SVGIG (reference sequence). Trimming removed 2 bases from V and 8 bases from J; junction bases left unmatched: 6. The CDR3 runs to 14 residues. The chain's CDR3 is CAWSSGTGGAGYTF. In DNA, the CDR3 is TGTGCCTGGAGTTCCGGGACAGGGGGCGCGGGCTACACCTTC.

The rearrangement uses TRBV28 and TRBJ1-5, with TRBD1 identical over 10 bases. Trimming cost V 5 bases and J 3 bases; bases outside gene matches: 7. The germline gives CDR1 MDHEN, CDR2 SYDVKM. This CDR3 region has 16 residues. The DNA for the CDR3 is TGTGCCAGCAGTCCACCCGGGACAGGGGACAATCAGCCCCAGCATTTT. Protein: CASSPPGTGDNQPQHF.

The chain uses TRBV4-1 and TRBJ2-7, with D possibly matching TRBD1 (6 bases). From germline, CDR1 is MGHRA and CDR2 YSYEKL. V was trimmed by 0 bases and J by 3 bases, leaving 12 bases between them. CDR3 length: 15 amino acids. The CDR3 DNA follows: TGCGCCAGCAGCCAAGAGCCTTTGGACAGCTACGAGCAGTACTTC. As protein: CASSQEPLDSYEQYF.

The chain links TRBV27 to TRBJ2-7, with 7 positions matching TRBD1. Germline values: CDR1 MNHEY, CDR2 SMNVEV (reference sequence). The J segment lost 3 bases and the V segment lost 6 bases, leaving 11 bases of the junction unmatched. The CDR3 is made up of 15 amino acids. This CDR3 is CASSLLGQKSYEQYF. The DNA of the CDR3 is TGTGCCAGCAGCCTCCTGGGACAGAAGAGCTACGAGCAGTACTTC.

This rearrangement joins TRBV24-1 to TRBJ2-7; 9 bases map to TRBD1. The CDR3 length is 15 residues. After removal of 5 bases from V and 4 bases from J, the junction contained 8 bases not matched to a gene. Per the germline V gene, CDR1 is KGHDR and CDR2 is SFDVKD. CDR3 region: CATSATGTGIYEQYF. In DNA form, the CDR3 reads TGTGCCACCAGTGCCACCGGGACAGGGATTTACGAGCAGTACTTC.

J is TRBJ1-1 and V is TRBV28, with D possibly matching TRBD1 (6 bases). Germline V lookup: CDR1 MDHEN, CDR2 SYDVKM. The V gene lost 2 bases and the J gene lost 10 bases, with 17 bases spanning the gap. The CDR3 spans 14 residues. CDR3 DNA: TGTGCCAGCAGTTTAAGGTACAGGGCTTACGGAGCTTTCTTT. This sequence encodes CASSLRYRAYGAFF.

This clone is a singleton in its sample. The V call is TRBV11-3, the J call TRBJ2-1, with TRBD2 identical over 7 bases. The V gene end was trimmed by 1 base and the J gene end by 9 bases; junction bases not matched to a gene: 6. The CDR3 loop spans 14 amino acids. The germline V gene has CDR1 SGHNT and CDR2 YENEEA. The CDR3 reads CASSLAGGLSEQFF. CDR3 in DNA: TGTGCCAGCAGCTTAGCGGGAGGACTCTCTGAGCAGTTCTTC. The whole variable domain, filled in from reference TRBV11-3 and TRBJ2-1, reads EAGVVQSPRYKIIEKKQPVAFWCNPISGHNTLYWYLQNLGQGPELLIRYENEEAVDDSQLPKDRFSAERLKGVDSTLKIQPAELGDSAVYLCASSLAGGLSEQFFGPGTRLTVL.

V usage is TRBV28 and J usage is TRBJ2-2; D might be TRBD1 (6 bases). The CDR3 length is 17 residues. Germline V gene lookup returns CDR1 MDHEN and CDR2 SYDVKM. The germline V and J ends were trimmed by 5 bases and 0 bases, with 16 bases remaining between them. The CDR3 coding sequence is TGTGCCAGCAGTCCGACAGGACCTTTCGCGAACACCGGGGAGCTGTTTTTT. Residues: CASSPTGPFANTGELFF.

The J gene is TRBJ1-2, the V gene TRBV29-1, with TRBD1 identical over 9 bases. V gave up 6 bases and J gave up 5 bases; unmatched junction bases: 13. Looked up from germline, CDR1 is SQVTM and CDR2 is ANQGSEA. CDR3 length equals 15 residues. CDR3 DNA: TGCAGCGTGGAACCCGACGGGACAGGGATATATGGCTACACCTTC. It codes for CSVEPDGTGIYGYTF.